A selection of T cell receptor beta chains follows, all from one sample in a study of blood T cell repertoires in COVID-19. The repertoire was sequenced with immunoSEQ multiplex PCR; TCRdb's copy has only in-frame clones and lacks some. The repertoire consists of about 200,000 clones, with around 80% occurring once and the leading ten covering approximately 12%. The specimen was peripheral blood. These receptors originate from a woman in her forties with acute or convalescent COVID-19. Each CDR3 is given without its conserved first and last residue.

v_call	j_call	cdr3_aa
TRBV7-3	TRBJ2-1	ASSLSGAGGLEQF
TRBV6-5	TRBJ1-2	ASNRDRVHGYT
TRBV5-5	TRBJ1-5	ASSLEPTNQPQH
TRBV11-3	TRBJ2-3	ASSLGSGFITDTQY
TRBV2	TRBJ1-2	ASSAGGSGYT
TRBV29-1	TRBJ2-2	SANTGGVDTGELF
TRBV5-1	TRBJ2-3	ASSRTSGGPDTQY
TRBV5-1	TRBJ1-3	ASSLDRASGNTIY
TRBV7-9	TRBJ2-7	ASSSLSSYEQY
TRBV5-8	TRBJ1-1	ASSFGTGSYTEAF
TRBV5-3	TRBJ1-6	APSTGGDANSPLH
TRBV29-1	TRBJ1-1	SGNRDRSFNTEAF
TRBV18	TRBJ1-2	ASSPGQGLIYGYT